The sequence of this TCR beta chain was determined in a study of a mutant IDH1 vaccine in newly diagnosed glioma. Study background: Vaccinations were initiated 4-6 weeks following radiotherapy alone, or were given together with temozolomide cycles. In the visit schedule, V12 fell in week 35, while V13 fell in week 47. Study findings and constraints: Pseudoprogression seemingly bore no relation to changes in top peripheral T cell clonotypes.

The repertoire was sequenced with immunoSEQ multiplex PCR; TCRdb's copy has only in-frame clones and lacks some. The repertoire holds tens of thousands of clones, with 83% as singletons. To note about this clone: What it binds is unknown.

Regarding time point: week 47, end of study. Every vaccination contained 300 ug of the mutant IDH1 20-mer peptide and was paired with topical imiquimod. The germline V and J ends were trimmed by 6 bases and 2 bases, with 6 bases remaining between them. The CDR3 is made up of 12 amino acids. CDR1 and CDR2 (germline): MNHEY, SVGAGI. This chain connects TRBV6-5 to TRBJ2-3, with D possibly being TRBD1 (5 bases). The sequenced sample was PBMCs, obtained from a glioma patient whose treatment included an IDH1 peptide vaccine. This TCR was recovered from a woman aged 45 to 65 with glioma. The CDR3 bases are TGTGCCAGCAGGGACAACACAGATACGCAGTATTTT. Protein: CASRDNTDTQYF.